Each of the 7 T cell receptor beta chains below was sequenced from the same sample in a study of human T cells and chemical hapten exposure. Stated time point: patch test 2, 6 weeks after DPC sensitization. Indicated treatment: therapeutic diphenylcyclopropenone sensitization with weekly scalp DPC. TCRdb reanalysed the RACE reads using MiXCR and keeps one entry per CDR3 protein. Of approximately 84,000 distinct CDR3 sequences detected, 10% to 13% appear once; the ten largest clones hold roughly 2.5%. The specimen was whole blood, collected in connection with sensitization to the hapten diphenylcyclopropenone (DPC). Source of these receptors: a woman in her thirties with alopecia areata. Some clones in this sample may be carry-over from other donors' samples.

This clonotype was seen a few times. The rearrangement joins TRBV5-4 to TRBJ1-5; D is possibly TRBD1 (6 bases). The CDR3 loop spans 15 amino acids. Germline V gives CDR1 SGHNT, CDR2 YYREEE (reference sequence). V lost 0 bases and J 7 bases, leaving 14 bases between the germline ends. CDR3 sequence (DNA): TGTGCCAGCAGCTTGGGAGGGGGGAGAGGACAGCCCCAGCATTTT. This translates into CASSLGGGRGQPQHF. The entire variable domain, with the rest obtained from reference TRBV5-4 and TRBJ1-5, is as follows: ETGVTQSPTHLIKTRGQQVTLRCSSQSGHNTVSWYQQALGQGPQFIFQYYREEENGRGNFPPRFSGLQFPNYSSELNVNALELDDSALYLCASSLGGGRGQPQHFGDGTRLSIL.

This clonotype was seen many times. V is TRBV3-1 and J is TRBJ1-1, with a weak D call TRBD1 (5 bases). The CDR3 runs to 16 residues. Germline V gene sequence: CDR1 LGHDT, CDR2 YNNKEL (reference sequence). V was cut by 2 bases and J by 5 bases, with 18 bases left in between. The CDR3 protein is CASSQRSQGRQTEAFF. The CDR3 DNA is TGTGCCAGCAGCCAAAGGTCCCAGGGTCGACAGACTGAAGCTTTCTTT.

The chain recombines TRBV7-8 with TRBJ2-4; D call uncertain. The CDR3 is 17 residues long. Germline CDR1 and CDR2: SGHVS and FQNEAQ. V dropped 4 bases and J dropped 0 bases, with 16 bases sitting between them. The CDR3 loop is CASSSSGLLLAKNIQYF. The CDR3 DNA reads as TGTGCCAGCAGCTCCTCGGGCCTACTCCTAGCCAAAAACATTCAGTACTTC.

This clonotype was observed a few times. This rearrangement joins TRBV28 to TRBJ1-5, with 8 bases fitting TRBD1. Per germline, CDR1 MDHEN and CDR2 SYDVKM. The J segment lost 4 bases and the V segment lost 6 bases, leaving 5 bases of the junction unmatched. The CDR3 consists of 14 residues. DNA for the CDR3: TGTGCCAGCAGCCTGGACAGGGAGAATCAGCCCCAGCATTTT. This encodes CASSLDRENQPQHF.

The J gene is TRBJ2-2, the V gene TRBV7-9; 9 positions match TRBD1. CDR1 is SEHNR and CDR2 is FQNEAQ in the germline V gene (reference sequence). This CDR3 contains 16 residues. V lost 5 bases to trimming and J lost 6 bases; unmatched junction nucleotides: 10. DNA for the CDR3: TGTGCCAGCAGCAAACAACCGGGACAGGGTTCCGGGGAGCTGTTTTTT. The encoded protein is CASSKQPGQGSGELFF.

In this sample, this clonotype turned up many times. The chain has TRBV2 and TRBJ1-5, with a tentative D call TRBD1 (6 bases). V was clipped by 2 bases and J by 3 bases, with 11 bases between them. The CDR3 totals 15 residues. CDR1 is SNHLY, CDR2 FYNNEI, per germline. The CDR3 nucleotides are TGTGCCAGCAGTGAATTATGGGACACCAATCAGCCCCAGCATTTT. Amino acid sequence: CASSELWDTNQPQHF.

This clonotype was counted ten times or more. The V and J genes are TRBV7-8 and TRBJ2-3; 9 bases agree with TRBD1. The junction had 10 bases not matched to a gene; V was cut back by 6 bases and J by 6 bases. This CDR3 contains 15 residues. Germline CDR1 and CDR2: SGHVS and FQNEAQ. The CDR3 DNA reads as TGTGCCAGCAGATCAACAGGGGGCGCGGGCGATACGCAGTATTTT. It specifies CASRSTGGAGDTQYF.